This T cell receptor (beta chain) comes out of a study of neurological immune-mediated disorders. Described time point: longitudinal time-point 2. It was from 2 million PBMCs stored at -80 C that the unsorted libraries were obtained. From the 5' RACE reads, TCRdb called clonotypes with MiXCR, one entry per CDR3 protein. The sample lists 57,000 or so distinct CDR3 sequences, roughly 9.8% occurring once. The CDR3 sequence is 15 residues long. CDR1 DFQATT and CDR2 SNEGSKA come from the germline V gene (reference sequence). Trimming took 2 bases from V and 6 from J; bases not matched to a gene: 12. This clonotype was counted ten times or more.

Sequenced material: PBMCs. The receptor was derived from a man aged 30 to 45 in good health. The chain joins TRBV20-1 to TRBJ2-5, with 7 bases fitting TRBD2. The CDR3: CSARTPGTSDKTQYF. The CDR3 nucleotides read TGCAGTGCTAGAACACCCGGCACTAGCGACAAGACCCAGTACTTC.